This T cell receptor (beta chain) was recorded in a study of blood T cell repertoires in COVID-19 (dated by TCRdb to 2019 to 2021). The study in broad terms: Collaborator samples came from the United States, Italy and Spain and covered acute and convalescent phases of COVID-19. The samples were drawn from two sources: the first 160 participants of the ongoing ImmuneRACE study, and approximately 1,300 subjects contributed by 6 global collaborators. The repertoires were released in a freely available public database meant as a resource for research on the immune response to SARS-CoV-2. Nearly every sample came with metadata listing a de-identified subject ID, COVID-19 status, age in years and sex. The prospective study material was composed of cDNA or gDNA derived from T cells, B-cell-depleted T cells, or PBMCs. Subjects who had been exposed to COVID-19, were actively infected with it, or had recovered from it provided the deeply sampled blood TCRbeta repertoires that made up the dataset. Where available, HLA class I and class II types were obtained from metadata supplied by the sample provider rather than from assay-based typing.

Comments on this clone: No cognate antigen has been identified for it. Per-base quality was not reported, and no clone a single base away is much larger than it.

The collaborating institutions used their own protocols to collect whole blood in K2EDTA tubes. For TCRbeta analysis, collaborators shipped samples as frozen whole blood, isolated PBMCs, or DNA extracted from either of those sample types. TCRbeta CDR3 regions were amplified from genomic DNA by means of the immunoSEQ Assay, a bias-controlled multiplex PCR. On the authors' methods: The number of nucleated cells in each sample was estimated by amplification of reference gene primers within the assay. To quantify the absolute abundance of each unique TCRbeta CDR3 rearrangement, sequence reads were collapsed and filtered. For each sample, productive Simpson clonality was calculated as the square root of Simpson's diversity index across productive rearrangements. The clones in this table, taken by TCRdb from immuneACCESS, are in-frame only. Not every clone is retained; where verified, under half of the shortfall comes from an unresolved V gene, and the cause of the rest is unknown. That table furnishes V, J and clone size, whereas the DNA furnished D and trimming. Recorded for this sample are roughly 60,000 clones; around nine tenths of them occurred a single time. The ten largest clones capture more than 9% of the sample.

Trimming accounts for 4 bases at V and 0 bases at J, while the number of junction bases matched to no gene is 8. CDR1 SGHRS and CDR2 YFSETQ are derived from the germline V gene. From cysteine to phenylalanine, the CDR3 is 17 amino acids long. Just CDR3 DNA is preserved here, 51 bases in frame from base 1. The investigation overall reported the following: The quantity of clinical and demographic metadata differed by source and by participant and was supplied without curation.

The specimen sequenced was peripheral blood. The sequence derives from a woman aged 80 or over with active COVID-19. The chain employs TRBV5-1 and TRBJ2-7, with 12 central nucleotides matching TRBD2. At the DNA level, the sequence is TGCGCCAGCAGCGAGGGACTAGCGGGCGAAAGCTCCTACGAGCAGTACTTC. This yields the protein CASSEGLAGESSYEQYF. Extended through the reference TRBV5-1 and TRBJ2-7 proteins, this CDR3 yields the full variable domain: KAGVTQTPRYLIKTRGQQVTLSCSPISGHRSVSWYQQTPGQGLQFLFEYFSETQRNKGNFPGRFSGRQFSNSRSEMNVSTLELGDSALYLCASSEGLAGESSYEQYFGPGTRLTVT.